The 25 T cell receptor beta chains reported below all come from one sample, sequenced in a study of CD8+CD57+ T cells in acquired aplastic anemia. Genomic DNA acted as the template from which TCR beta VDJ combination and CDR3 sequence profiling were carried out. TCRdb re-called the reads through MiXCR, storing one row per CDR3 protein. This repertoire shows 150,000 to 200,000 distinct CDR3 sequences, around half found once; its top ten account for about 1.7%. CD8+CD57+ cell expansion had been shown by flow cytometry in patients chosen for sequencing. Input material: sorted CD4+, CD8+, or CD8+CD57+ T cells (not recorded which) from PBMCs. Receptors originate from a human donor with aplastic anemia.

This clonotype was counted between two and nine times. The chain employs TRBV18 and TRBJ2-7; D gene unclear. Germline V gene sequence: CDR1 KGHSH, CDR2 LQKENI. The CDR3 is made up of 13 amino acids. Trimming left V 4 bases short and J 3 bases short, with 10 bases between. CDR3 nucleotide sequence: TGTGCCAGCTCACGTTTTGACATCTACGAGCAGTACTTC. Protein sequence: CASSRFDIYEQYF. Supplemented by reference TRBV18 and TRBJ2-7, the full variable domain reads NAGVMQNPRHLVRRRGQEARLRCSPMKGHSHVYWYRQLPEEGLKFMVYLQKENIIDESGMPKERFSAEFPKEGPSILRIQQVVRGDSAAYFCASSRFDIYEQYFGPGTRLTVT.

This chain connects TRBV25-1 to TRBJ1-2, with 9 bases aligning to TRBD1. Germline loops: CDR1 MGHDK, CDR2 SYGVNS. J was trimmed by 8 bases and V by 5 bases; bases with no gene match: 9. The CDR3 is 14 residues long. CDR3 residues: CASSIAGTGTGYTF. The CDR3 DNA follows: TGTGCCAGCAGTATCGCCGGGACAGGGACCGGCTACACCTTC.

The table lists this clonotype with a few counts. V usage is TRBV7-9 and J usage is TRBJ1-4; 9 bases are shared with TRBD1. Losses at the gene ends were 1 base for V and 12 bases for J; bases not matched to a gene: 9. Germline-derived CDR1 and CDR2 are SEHNR and FQNEAQ (reference sequence). This CDR3 is built from 15 residues. The CDR3 coding sequence is TGTGCCAGCAGCTTAGTCACAGGGGGCTCATTGGAACTGTTTTTT. Encoded protein: CASSLVTGGSLELFF. Complete variable domain (other parts from reference TRBV7-9 and TRBJ1-4): DTGVSQNPRHKITKRGQNVTFRCDPISEHNRLYWYRQTLGQGPEFLTYFQNEAQLEKSRLLSDRFSAERPKGSFSTLEIQRTEQGDSAMYLCASSLVTGGSLELFFGSGTQLSVL.

The chain is built from TRBV10-3 and TRBJ2-7, with D perhaps TRBD2 (7 bases). Trimming stripped 6 bases from V and 3 bases from J, with 18 bases between. Germline V gene lookup returns CDR1 ENHRY and CDR2 SYGVKD. The CDR3 contains 15 residues. The CDR3 DNA sequence: TGTGCCATCAGCCTCGGGGAGGGGGGTAGCTACGAGCAGTACTTC. This translates into CAISLGEGGSYEQYF.

The rearrangement links TRBV19 to TRBJ2-7; weak D call: TRBD1 (7 bases). With 5 bases removed from V and 1 base from J, the gap between germline ends came to 12 bases. This CDR3 has 14 amino acids. Germline V lookup: CDR1 LNHDA, CDR2 SQIVND (reference sequence). CDR3 loop: CASSSTGRSYEQYF. The CDR3 nucleotides are TGTGCCAGTAGTTCGACAGGGAGGTCCTACGAGCAGTACTTC.

Regarding this clonotype: This sequence may be a read error, since a much larger clone differs from it by one base. The V and J genes are TRBV6-5 and TRBJ2-5, with 8 bases fitting TRBD2. The V gene end was trimmed by 2 bases and the J gene end by 2 bases; junction bases not matched to a gene: 4. The length of the CDR3 is 15 residues. Germline CDR1 and CDR2: MNHEY and SVGAGI. In DNA, the CDR3 is TGTGCCAGCAGTTACCGGGGGGGGCTTCAAGAGACCCAGTACTTC. It codes for CASSYRGGLQETQYF.

The chain couples TRBV18 to TRBJ2-6; weak D call: TRBD1 (6 bases). The germline gives CDR1 KGHSH, CDR2 LQKENI. The CDR3 length is 15 residues. V lost 4 bases to trimming and J lost 1 base, with 8 bases between them. Written as DNA, the CDR3 is TGTGCCAGCTCACAACAGGGATCTGGGGCCAACGTCCTGACTTTC. Translated, it gives CASSQQGSGANVLTF.

This clonotype has more than one count but fewer than ten. The rearrangement uses TRBV20-1 and TRBJ1-1, with TRBD1 as a possible D gene (6 bases). CDR3 length: 13 amino acids. Germline V CDR1 and CDR2: DFQATT, SNEGSKA (reference sequence). The ends were cut back, 1 base at V and 5 bases at J, with 11 bases in the middle. This CDR3 reads CSARGNRDTEAFF. The CDR3 DNA reads as TGCAGTGCTAGAGGAAACAGGGATACTGAAGCTTTCTTT.

This clonotype was seen a handful of times. The V call is TRBV6-6, the J call TRBJ2-1; D is undetermined. V lost 0 bases to trimming and J lost 6 bases, with 9 bases between them. Germline V gene sequence: CDR1 MNHNY, CDR2 SVGAGI (reference sequence). CDR3 length: 14 residues. This CDR3 is CASSYSTLGNEQFF. The CDR3 nucleotides are TGTGCCAGCAGTTACTCGACTCTGGGCAATGAGCAGTTCTTC.

In regard to this clonotype: One junction end disagrees with the germline gene, perhaps due to a read error. The chain has TRBV2 and TRBJ2-5; tentative D call: TRBD1 (7 bases). The CDR3 is 15 residues long. From germline, CDR1 is SNHLY and CDR2 FYNNEI. The CDR3 reads CASSRGIGGQGTQYF. CDR3 DNA sequence: TGTGCCAGCAGCAGGGGGATAGGGGGGCAAGGGACCCAGTACTTC. Full variable domain (outside the CDR3, taken from reference TRBV2 and TRBJ2-5): EPEVTQTPSHQVTQMGQEVILRCVPISNHLYFYWYRQILGQKVEFLVSFYNNEISEKSEIFDDQFSVERPDGSNFTLKIRSTKLEDSAMYFCASSRGIGGQGTQYFGPGTRLLVL.

This chain links TRBV2 with TRBJ2-7; 9 nucleotides line up with TRBD2. The V gene end was trimmed by 4 bases and the J gene end by 1 base; junction bases not matched to a gene: 8. CDR1 and CDR2 from the germline V gene are SNHLY and FYNNEI. The CDR3 has 16 amino acids. CDR3 loop: CASSGSLAGLSYEQYF. The DNA of the CDR3 is TGTGCCAGCAGTGGATCTCTAGCGGGACTTTCCTACGAGCAGTACTTC.

This clonotype has just a few counts. Being one base from a much bigger clone, this may be a read error. V gene TRBV10-3 combines with J gene TRBJ2-6, with TRBD1 as a possible D gene (6 bases). The germline V gene encodes CDR1 ENHRY and CDR2 SYGVKD. Trimming left V 10 bases short and J 5 bases short, with 21 bases between. CDR3 length: 16 amino acids. The CDR3 spells CASRDGDTLWANVLTF. In nucleotides, the CDR3 is TGTGCCAGCAGAGACGGGGACACTCTCTGGGCCAACGTCCTGACTTTC.

This clonotype was found many times. V gene TRBV20-1 combines with J gene TRBJ2-7; D not resolved. V dropped 2 bases and J dropped 6 bases, with 5 bases sitting between them. CDR1 is DFQATT and CDR2 is SNEGSKA in the germline V gene (reference sequence). The CDR3 totals 10 residues. The CDR3 DNA reads TGCAGTGCTAGAAGGGTCGAGCAGTACTTC. Its protein is CSARRVEQYF.

This clonotype was recorded many times. The chain has TRBV27 and TRBJ1-6; D gene uncertain. The CDR3 length is 14 residues. V lost 2 bases and J lost 10, with 12 bases in between. Looked up from germline, CDR1 is MNHEY and CDR2 is SMNVEV (reference sequence). CDR3 protein: CASSLTRTLSPLHF. CDR3 coding DNA: TGTGCCAGCAGTTTAACGAGGACGCTCTCACCCCTCCACTTT.

CDR3 region: CASSIAGGRNYGYTF. The CDR3 coding sequence is TGTGCCAGTAGTATAGCAGGGGGTAGGAACTATGGCTACACCTTC. The chain is built from TRBV19 and TRBJ1-2, with 7 bases that match TRBD1. Germline-derived CDR1 and CDR2 are LNHDA and SQIVND (reference sequence). V trimming: 1 base; J trimming: 2 bases; junction bases outside the gene matches: 4. The CDR3 spans 15 residues.

The rearrangement links TRBV5-1 to TRBJ2-5; weak D call: TRBD2 (6 bases). The CDR3 totals 16 residues. CDR1 and CDR2 (germline): SGHRS, YFSETQ. V dropped 4 bases and J dropped 2 bases, with 18 bases sitting between them. For the CDR3, the DNA is TGCGCCAGCAGCCCGGGGGTCGGGACCCATCAAGAGACCCAGTACTTC. Protein product: CASSPGVGTHQETQYF.

This CDR3 is CASKKQGAGQPQHF. The CDR3, as DNA: TGTGCCAGTAAGAAGCAGGGGGCAGGACAGCCCCAGCATTTT. The V gene is TRBV19, the J gene TRBJ1-5, with 8 bases lining up with TRBD1. CDR3 size: 14 residues. Germline lookup yields CDR1 LNHDA and CDR2 SQIVND (reference sequence). V lost 7 bases to trimming and J lost 7 bases; unmatched junction nucleotides: 9.

This clonotype has just a few counts. V is TRBV10-3 and J is TRBJ1-2, with 7 bases aligning to TRBD1. This CDR3 comprises 14 residues. V was pared by 4 bases and J by 7 bases, with 9 bases of the junction left unmatched. CDR1 is ENHRY and CDR2 is SYGVKD in the germline V gene. CDR3 protein: CAISASGQRGGYTF. CDR3 coding DNA: TGTGCCATCAGTGCCTCGGGACAGAGGGGTGGCTACACCTTC.

This clonotype has a count of ten or more. This sequence joins TRBV9 and TRBJ2-7, with a tentative D call TRBD2 (6 bases). Germline-derived CDR1 and CDR2 are SGDLS and YYNGEE. V dropped 4 bases and J dropped 1 base, with 18 bases sitting between them. This CDR3 has 16 residues. In DNA form, the CDR3 reads TGTGCCAGCAGCTTGCGGGGAAAGCCCGGTTCCTACGAGCAGTACTTC. Translation: CASSLRGKPGSYEQYF.

The J gene is TRBJ2-5, the V gene TRBV9, with D perhaps matching TRBD1 or TRBD2 (5 bases each). CDR3 length equals 14 residues. Trimming cost V 4 bases and J 3 bases, with 13 bases left between them. Germline loops: CDR1 SGDLS, CDR2 YYNGEE. CDR3 in amino acids: CASSSSGTEETQYF. CDR3 DNA sequence: TGTGCCAGCAGCTCGTCCGGGACCGAAGAGACCCAGTACTTC.

The chain couples TRBV7-9 to TRBJ1-1; D is unresolved. V was pared by 7 bases and J by 0 bases, with 15 bases between. Germline V CDR1 and CDR2: SEHNR, FQNEAQ (reference sequence). The CDR3 consists of 15 residues. CDR3 protein: CASNGGVRMNTEAFF. As DNA, the CDR3 is TGTGCCAGCAACGGTGGGGTAAGAATGAACACTGAAGCTTTCTTT.

This chain connects TRBV9 to TRBJ2-5, with 11 bases identical to TRBD2. Germline CDR1 reads SGDLS; CDR2 reads YYNGEE. There are 16 residues in the CDR3. With V trimmed by 3 bases and J by 3 bases, 7 bases remained unmatched. CDR3 sequence reads: CASSGTSGGGKETQYF. Written as DNA, the CDR3 is TGTGCCAGCAGCGGAACTAGCGGGGGTGGGAAAGAGACCCAGTACTTC.

The CDR3, as DNA: TGTGCCAGCAGCGTAGAGACTAGCGGGAGCGTCTCCTACAATGAGCAGTTCTTC. The encoded protein is CASSVETSGSVSYNEQFF. The chain couples TRBV9 to TRBJ2-1; 12 nucleotides line up with TRBD2. J lost 0 bases, V lost 0 bases, and 4 bases had no gene match. Germline CDR1 reads SGDLS; CDR2 reads YYNGEE. The CDR3 loop spans 18 amino acids.

The genes are TRBV10-3 and TRBJ1-6; 7 positions match TRBD1. The germline V gene encodes CDR1 ENHRY and CDR2 SYGVKD. The CDR3 has 13 amino acids. V was clipped by 6 bases and J by 13 bases; unmatched bases: 9. CDR3 bases: TGTGCCATCAGGGACAGGTACAATCAGCCCCTCCACTTT. Translation gives CAIRDRYNQPLHF.

The chain links TRBV20-1 to TRBJ1-1; D is possibly TRBD1 (5 bases). The germline CDR1 and CDR2 sequences are DFQATT and SNEGSKA (reference sequence). V lost 2 bases, J lost 1 base, and 11 bases lay in between. The CDR3 spans 14 residues. Here the CDR3 DNA reads TGCAGTGCTAGAAAACCCACAGGGAACACTGAAGCTTTCTTT. It encodes CSARKPTGNTEAFF.